These 7 T cell receptor beta chains share one sample of origin, sequenced in a study of T-cell memory formation after mild COVID-19. TCRdb processed the 5' RACE reads anew with MiXCR; each CDR3 protein has one entry. The table records about 400,000 distinct CDR3 sequences, roughly 14% of them present only once. Sequencing used PBMCs or a T cell subset sorted from them (not recorded which). These receptors were collected from a man in his late teens or twenties who had mild COVID-19 (a few samples of this study predate the infection). Cell type and time point are not known.

The sample holds a few counts of this clonotype. The chain joins TRBV11-2 to TRBJ2-7; D is perhaps TRBD1 (5 bases). The CDR3 consists of 14 residues. Germline V lookup: CDR1 SGHAT, CDR2 FQNNGV. With 5 bases removed from V and 4 bases from J, the gap between germline ends came to 15 bases. CDR3 protein: CASSPQGRRYEQYF. The DNA of the CDR3 is TGTGCCAGCAGCCCTCAGGGAAGAAGGTACGAGCAGTACTTC. The full variable domain, rest sourced from reference TRBV11-2 and TRBJ2-7, is EAGVAQSPRYKIIEKRQSVAFWCNPISGHATLYWYQQILGQGPKLLIQFQNNGVVDDSQLPKDRFSAERLKGVDSTLKIQPAKLEDSAVYLCASSPQGRRYEQYFGPGTRLTVT.

A few counts support this clonotype. V is TRBV7-2 and J is TRBJ2-3; D perhaps matches TRBD1 (8 bases). The CDR3 runs to 17 residues. Germline values: CDR1 SGHTA, CDR2 FQGNSA. Trimming pared 0 bases from V and 3 bases from J, leaving 16 bases between. The chain's CDR3 is CASSLARTGRGTDTQYF. The CDR3 coding sequence is TGTGCCAGCAGCTTAGCAAGGACAGGGAGGGGAACAGATACGCAGTATTTT.

This clonotype was seen repeatedly, ten times or more. The chain joins TRBV4-3 to TRBJ1-2; a possible D gene is TRBD1 (5 bases). The germline V gene encodes CDR1 LGHNA and CDR2 YSLEER. Trimming removed 0 bases from V and 6 bases from J, with 14 bases in between. The CDR3 length is 15 residues. The CDR3 DNA reads TGCGCCAGCAGCCAAGAGGGAAGGGGATTCGATGGCTACACCTTC. Its translation is CASSQEGRGFDGYTF.

This clonotype appeared a few times. The V gene is TRBV12-3 or TRBV12-4, the J gene TRBJ2-2; unclear D gene. The CDR3 length is 11 residues. Trimming cost V 6 bases and J 7 bases, with 6 bases left between them. The CDR3 is CASSALGELFF. As DNA, the CDR3 is TGTGCCAGCAGCGCTCTCGGGGAGCTGTTTTTT.

This clonotype was seen a handful of times. This sequence joins TRBV15 and TRBJ1-2; 7 positions match TRBD1. CDR1 and CDR2 from the germline V gene are LNHNV and YYDKDF (reference sequence). Trimming took 3 bases from V and 4 from J; bases not matched to a gene: 5. CDR3 size: 14 residues. The CDR3 DNA reads TGTGCCACCAGCAGGGGGGACAGCGTCTATGGCTACACCTTC. This gives the protein CATSRGDSVYGYTF. Full variable domain (missing parts from reference TRBV15 and TRBJ1-2): DAMVIQNPRYQVTQFGKPVTLSCSQTLNHNVMYWYQQKSSQAPKLLFHYYDKDFNNEADTPDNFQSRRPNTSFCFLDIRSPGLGDTAMYLCATSRGDSVYGYTFGSGTRLTVV.

This clonotype showed up just a few times. The J gene is TRBJ2-5, the V gene TRBV28, with 13 bases matching TRBD2. The CDR3 is 17 amino acids. Germline V gene data show CDR1 as MDHEN and CDR2 as SYDVKM. V dropped 1 base and J dropped 0; count of bases not matched to a gene: 2. The CDR3 loop is CASSLLGLAGNQETQYF. In nucleotides, the CDR3 is TGTGCCAGCAGTTTATTGGGACTAGCGGGGAACCAAGAGACCCAGTACTTC.

The chain links TRBV2 to TRBJ2-3; 11 nucleotides match TRBD2. V lost 10 bases to trimming and J lost 4 bases; unmatched junction nucleotides: 10. The CDR3 contains 15 residues. CDR1 and CDR2 from the germline V gene are SNHLY and FYNNEI. CDR3 in amino acids: CATSPGLAEADTQYF. The CDR3 nucleotides are TGTGCCACCAGCCCGGGACTAGCGGAGGCAGATACGCAGTATTTT. The full variable domain, rest sourced from reference TRBV2 and TRBJ2-3, is EPEVTQTPSHQVTQMGQEVILRCVPISNHLYFYWYRQILGQKVEFLVSFYNNEISEKSEIFDDQFSVERPDGSNFTLKIRSTKLEDSAMYFCATSPGLAEADTQYFGPGTRLTVL.